Here is one T cell receptor (beta chain) with its context. Its antigen target is currently unknown. Within one base of it there is no much larger clone, and no base qualities were kept. TCRbeta CDR3 regions were amplified from genomic DNA by means of the immunoSEQ Assay, a bias-controlled multiplex PCR. In the source study's methods: The number of nucleated cells in each sample was estimated from the amplification of reference gene primers within the assay. To quantify the absolute abundance of each unique TCRbeta CDR3 rearrangement, sequence reads were collapsed and filtered. For each sample, productive Simpson clonality was calculated as the square root of Simpson's diversity index over productive rearrangements. The table was pulled from immuneACCESS by TCRdb, which kept in-frame rearrangements only. Such tables lose some clones; where checked, under half of the loss comes from unresolved V genes, and the rest has no known cause. V and J calls and clone size come straight from that table; D and trimming were deduced from the DNA. For this sample the table gives tens of thousands of clones, of which roughly 86% were detected only once. Of the sample, 8.5% is held by the ten largest clones.

According to the germline V gene (reference sequence), CDR1 reads MNHEY and CDR2 reads SMNVEV. The CDR3 goes from the cysteine to the phenylalanine over 13 residues. Only CDR3 DNA is held: 39 bases, read in frame from base 1. V is reduced by 5 bases and J by 6 bases, leaving a spacing of 13 bases between them. The data belong to a study of blood T cell repertoires in COVID-19 (dated by TCRdb to between 2020 and 2021). Describing the broader study: Samples from collaborators originated in the United States, Italy and Spain and spanned both the acute and convalescent phases of COVID-19. The material from the prospective study consisted of cDNA or gDNA derived from T cells, B-cell-depleted T cells, or PBMCs. Subjects who had been exposed to COVID-19, were actively infected with it, or had recovered from it provided the deeply sampled blood TCRbeta repertoires that made up the dataset. A freely available public database, intended as a resource for researchers studying the immune response to SARS-CoV-2, is where the repertoires were released. Samples were obtained from the ongoing ImmuneRACE study (first 160 participants) and from 950 to 1,500 subjects provided by 6 global collaborators. Sample metadata almost always included a de-identified subject ID, COVID-19 status, age in years and sex. Where HLA class I and class II types were available, the types were taken from metadata supplied by the sample provider, not from assay-based typing.

Results and caveats for the whole study, not just this receptor: The amount of clinical and demographic metadata varied by source and participant and was provided uncurated.

Whole blood was collected in K2EDTA tubes by collaborating institutions according to the institutions' own protocols. Collaborator samples were shipped for TCRbeta analysis as frozen whole blood, isolated PBMCs, or DNA extracted from either sample type. The sequence derives from a man between 60 and 75 years old with active COVID-19. This chain is built from TRBV27 and TRBJ1-2; a weak D assignment points to TRBD1 (6 bases agree). Sequencing was performed on peripheral blood. The nucleotide sequence is given as TGTGCCAGCAGTCGGCAGTACAGGGATGGCTACACCTTC. Its protein product is CASSRQYRDGYTF.